This T cell receptor (beta chain) comes out of a study of T cell changes during pregnancy in multiple sclerosis. Sequenced by immunoSEQ multiplex PCR; TCRdb stores in-frame clones only, minus some. The data contain tens of thousands of clones, more than 90% of them singletons. Germline CDR1 is SGHDN and CDR2 is FVKESK. The CDR3 contains 15 residues. The germline V and J ends were trimmed by 1 base and 0 bases, with 7 bases remaining between them. The sequence came from a female donor in good health, enrolled as a control in a pregnancy study. The sequencing here drew on peripheral blood, taken after pregnancy. The chain is built from TRBV14 and TRBJ1-3, with D possibly TRBD1 on 5 matching bases. The CDR3 nucleotides read TGTGCCAGCAGCCAAGGCAGGGTCTCTGGAAACACCATATATTTT. Its protein product is CASSQGRVSGNTIYF.